The sample holds a few counts of the clone carrying this TCR beta chain. As yet, its antigen is unknown. The source of the sample is a study of blood T cells in healthy people across ages. Study-wide findings and caveats: Underestimates were what the diversity estimates from one million T cells were considered to be.

Trimming stripped 3 bases from V and 0 bases from J, with 13 bases between. The germline V gene encodes CDR1 SGHTA and CDR2 FQGNSA. The CDR3 is 16 amino acids. A sample-barcoded 5' primer and a J-beta primer mix were used in a second PCR of roughly 7 to 12 cycles. TCRdb reanalysed the 5' RACE reads using MiXCR and keeps one entry per CDR3 protein. The sample yields hundreds of thousands of distinct CDR3 sequences, roughly 60% seen once. The receptor comes from a man aged 25-45 years in good health. Sequenced: blood. The rearrangement uses TRBV7-2 and TRBJ2-3; either TRBD1 or TRBD2 may fit D (5 bases each). The DNA of the CDR3 is TGTGCCAGCAGCTTCCGTCCGGGACCCAGCACAGATACGCAGTATTTT. It yields the protein CASSFRPGPSTDTQYF.